This T cell receptor beta chain was observed in a study of cytomegalovirus exposure and HLA in healthy donors. The length of the CDR3 is 13 residues. The V end was cut by 8 bases, the J end by 3 bases, with 16 bases between. Germline CDR1 reads SQVTM; CDR2 reads ANQGSEA. The study ran its PCR with 60 Vbeta and 13 Jbeta primers. Clones were sequenced by immunoSEQ multiplex PCR, and TCRdb holds only the in-frame ones, with some missing. The sample has about 25,000 clones, approximately 70% seen once; the top ten hold 4.4%. Study-level findings and limits: Solely CMV serostatus was available to characterize immune exposure.

A remark on this clone: Its specificity is unknown.

Input material: PBMCs. The chain carries TRBV29-1 and TRBJ1-1, with a weak D call TRBD1 (5 bases). This sequence was found in a woman between 50 and 59 years old in good health and CMV-seronegative. In DNA, the CDR3 is TGCAGCTGCGGGACGGCGAGGGACACTGAAGCTTTCTTT. It translates to CSCGTARDTEAFF.